This T cell receptor (beta chain) was recorded in a study of blood T cell repertoires in COVID-19. Per germline, CDR1 PRHDT and CDR2 FYEKMQ (reference sequence). V lost 6 bases, J lost 5 bases, and 19 bases lay in between. The CDR3 runs 15 residues. Measured with immunoSEQ multiplex PCR; TCRdb has only the in-frame clones, and not every one. In the table there are tens of thousands of clones, 85% of which are singletons. The chain links TRBV13 to TRBJ1-1; no clear D gene. The sequence was obtained from a human donor in a cohort sampled during active COVID-19. Sample: peripheral blood. The CDR3 DNA reads as TGTGCCAGCAGGGCGGCCTCCCTCTTCTATACTGAAGCTTTCTTT. This encodes CASRAASLFYTEAFF.